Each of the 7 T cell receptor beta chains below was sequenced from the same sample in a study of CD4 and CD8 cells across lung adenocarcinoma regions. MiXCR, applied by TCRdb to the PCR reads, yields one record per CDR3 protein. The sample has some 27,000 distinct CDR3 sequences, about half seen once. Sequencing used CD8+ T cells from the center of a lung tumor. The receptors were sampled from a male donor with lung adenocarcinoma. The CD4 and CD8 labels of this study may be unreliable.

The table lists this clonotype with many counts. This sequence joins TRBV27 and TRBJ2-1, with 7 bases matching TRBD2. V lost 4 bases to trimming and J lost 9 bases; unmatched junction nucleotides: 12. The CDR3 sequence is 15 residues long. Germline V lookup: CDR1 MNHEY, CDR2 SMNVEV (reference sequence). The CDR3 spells CASSSLPGLRSEQFF. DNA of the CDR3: TGTGCCAGCAGTTCTCTGCCGGGACTAAGATCTGAGCAGTTCTTC.

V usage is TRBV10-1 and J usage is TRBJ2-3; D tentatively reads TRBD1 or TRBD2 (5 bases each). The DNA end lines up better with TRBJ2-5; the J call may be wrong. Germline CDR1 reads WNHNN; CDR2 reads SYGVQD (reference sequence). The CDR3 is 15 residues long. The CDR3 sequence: CASSDYRRDADTQYF. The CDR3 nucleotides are TGCGCCAGCAGTGACTATCGCCGGGACGCGGATACCCAGTACTTC.

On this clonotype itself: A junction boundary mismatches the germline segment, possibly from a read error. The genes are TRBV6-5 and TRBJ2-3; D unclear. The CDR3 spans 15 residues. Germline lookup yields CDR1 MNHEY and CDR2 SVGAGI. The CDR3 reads CASGLGKRAKDIQYF. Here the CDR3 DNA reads TGTGCCAGCGGTTTGGGGAAGAGAGCCAAAGACATTCAGTACTTT.

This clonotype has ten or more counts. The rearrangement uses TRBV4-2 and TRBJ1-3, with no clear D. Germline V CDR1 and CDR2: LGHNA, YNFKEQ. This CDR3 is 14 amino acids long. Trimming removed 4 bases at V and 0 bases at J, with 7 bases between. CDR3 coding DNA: TGTGCCAGCAGCCCGGAAAGCTCTGGAAACACCATATATTTT. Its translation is CASSPESSGNTIYF.

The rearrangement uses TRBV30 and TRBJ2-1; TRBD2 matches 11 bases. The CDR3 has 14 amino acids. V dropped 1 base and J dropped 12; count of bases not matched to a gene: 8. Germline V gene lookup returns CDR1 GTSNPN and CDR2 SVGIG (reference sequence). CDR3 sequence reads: CAWSAASTSGRQFF. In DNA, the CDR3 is TGTGCCTGGAGTGCCGCAAGTACTAGCGGGAGGCAGTTCTTC.

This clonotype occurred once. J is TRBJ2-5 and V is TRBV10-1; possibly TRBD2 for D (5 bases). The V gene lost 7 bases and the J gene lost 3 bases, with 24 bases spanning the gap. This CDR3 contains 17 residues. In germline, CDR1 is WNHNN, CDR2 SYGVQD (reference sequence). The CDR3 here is CASTTGSGGRDKETQYF. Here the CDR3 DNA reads TGCGCCAGCACAACGGGGAGCGGAGGCCGTGACAAAGAGACCCAGTACTTC.

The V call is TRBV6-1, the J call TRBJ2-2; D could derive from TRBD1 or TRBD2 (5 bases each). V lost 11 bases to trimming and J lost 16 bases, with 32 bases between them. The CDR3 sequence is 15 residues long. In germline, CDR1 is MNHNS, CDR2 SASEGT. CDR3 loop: CALGGRPEGTGAQFF. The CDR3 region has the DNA TGTGCCCTGGGCGGACGGCCTGAGGGGACCGGGGCGCAGTTTTTT.